The 21 T cell receptor beta chains reported below all come from one sample, sequenced in a study of blood T cell repertoires in COVID-19. Measured with immunoSEQ multiplex PCR; TCRdb has only the in-frame clones, and not every one. The sample includes some 340,000 clones, around 86% of them seen just once. Sequenced sample: PBMCs or T cells enriched from blood (not recorded which). The receptors were gathered from a woman aged 45-60 years who had recovered from COVID-19.

This chain uses TRBV28 with TRBJ1-5, with a possible D match to TRBD1 (5 bases). Per germline, CDR1 MDHEN and CDR2 SYDVKM. The length of the CDR3 is 15 residues. The ends were cut back, 6 bases at V and 1 base at J, with 13 bases in the middle. For the CDR3, the DNA is TGTGCCAGCAGCAACCAGGGAATGAGCAATCAGCCCCAGCATTTT. It is translated as CASSNQGMSNQPQHF.

This sequence joins TRBV19 and TRBJ1-2; TRBD1 matches 9 bases. CDR1 is LNHDA, CDR2 SQIVND, per germline (reference sequence). The V gene end was trimmed by 3 bases and the J gene end by 6 bases; junction bases not matched to a gene: 14. The CDR3 contains 17 residues. CDR3: CASSMWGQGKEINGYTF. CDR3 bases: TGTGCCAGTAGTATGTGGGGACAGGGTAAGGAAATTAATGGCTACACCTTC.

This clone was counted once. The chain uses TRBV30 and TRBJ1-1; no reliable D call. Germline assignment: CDR1 GTSNPN and CDR2 SVGIG (reference sequence). Trimming took off 7 bases at V and 6 bases at J, with 12 bases between the two ends. CDR3 size: 11 residues. The CDR3 DNA reads as TGTGCCTCCTACGAGGAAGCTGAAGCTTTCTTT. The encoded protein is CASYEEAEAFF.

V usage is TRBV19 and J usage is TRBJ1-1, with D tentatively TRBD1 (6 bases). Germline loops: CDR1 LNHDA, CDR2 SQIVND (reference sequence). The length of the CDR3 is 15 residues. Trimming removed 4 bases at V and 0 bases at J, with 12 bases between. The CDR3 loop reads CASSTHRAVNTEAFF. CDR3 DNA: TGTGCCAGTAGTACCCACAGGGCTGTGAACACTGAAGCTTTCTTT.

The rearrangement joins TRBV27 to TRBJ2-2; perhaps TRBD2 as D (6 bases). This CDR3 spans 13 amino acids. The germline CDR1 and CDR2 sequences are MNHEY and SMNVEV (reference sequence). V was trimmed by 3 bases and J by 5 bases, leaving 7 bases between them. The CDR3 bases are TGTGCCAGCAGTTTGGAGGGGACCGGGGAGCTGTTTTTT. Its translation: CASSLEGTGELFF.

V and J are TRBV19 and TRBJ2-1; possibly TRBD2 for D (6 bases). Germline V lookup: CDR1 LNHDA, CDR2 SQIVND (reference sequence). The CDR3 loop spans 16 amino acids. V lost 5 bases and J 0 bases, leaving 14 bases between the germline ends. The CDR3 nucleotides are TGTGCCAGTAGTCTCCCTAGCGTCTTCTCCTACAATGAGCAGTTCTTC. Residues: CASSLPSVFSYNEQFF.

This chain's CDR3 is CASSLGSSGGARKDTQYF. For the CDR3, the DNA is TGCGCCAGCAGCTTGGGTTCTAGCGGGGGGGCCCGTAAAGATACGCAGTATTTT. V is TRBV5-1 and J is TRBJ2-3, with TRBD2 identical over 12 bases. Germline loops: CDR1 SGHRS, CDR2 YFSETQ. CDR3 length equals 18 residues. V shed 0 bases, J shed 5 bases, and the junction held 10 bases outside the gene matches.

The chain joins TRBV3-1 (or the pseudogene TRBV3-2) to TRBJ1-6; D perhaps matches TRBD1 (5 bases). Trimming took off 1 base at V and 8 bases at J, with 12 bases between the two ends. Germline assignment: CDR1 LGHDT and CDR2 YNNKEL (reference sequence). The CDR3 length is 15 residues. CDR3 sequence reads: CASSQVGAAYSPLHF. The CDR3 nucleotides are TGTGCCAGCAGCCAAGTAGGGGCCGCATATTCACCCCTCCACTTT.

The rearrangement links TRBV7-8 to TRBJ1-6; no clear D gene. The CDR3 is 16 residues long. Trimming took off 0 bases at V and 12 bases at J, with 18 bases between the two ends. The germline CDR1 and CDR2 sequences are SGHVS and FQNEAQ. CDR3 loop: CASSLASGSKFRPLHF. In DNA form, the CDR3 reads TGTGCCAGCAGCTTAGCTAGCGGATCCAAATTTAGACCCCTCCACTTT.

The J gene is TRBJ1-6, the V gene TRBV12-3 or TRBV12-4; 7 nucleotides match TRBD1. Trimming at V came to 6 bases and at J to 7 bases, leaving 3 bases not matched to a gene. The CDR3 runs 13 residues. The CDR3 spells CASSQDRNSPLHF. Written as DNA, the CDR3 is TGTGCCAGCAGCCAGGACAGGAATTCACCCCTCCACTTT.

In its sample, this clone was seen once. CDR3 in DNA: TGTGCCAGCAGCCCCAGAGAGGGACTTTATACGCAGTATTTT. This translates into CASSPREGLYTQYF. The chain employs TRBV7-9 and TRBJ2-3; D is possibly TRBD2 (6 bases). The germline V gene has CDR1 SEHNR and CDR2 FQNEAQ (reference sequence). The germline V and J ends were trimmed by 5 bases and 7 bases, with 16 bases remaining between them. This CDR3 has 14 amino acids.

The V and J genes are TRBV5-1 and TRBJ2-2, with D possibly TRBD1 on 5 matching bases. The CDR3 is 14 residues long. Germline V gene sequence: CDR1 SGHRS, CDR2 YFSETQ. Trimming left V 6 bases short and J 5 bases short, with 14 bases between. The CDR3 spells CASMSGAETGELFF. CDR3 nucleotides: TGCGCCAGCATGTCTGGGGCAGAGACCGGGGAGCTGTTTTTT.

The rearrangement links TRBV7-2 to TRBJ1-5; no definite D call. The CDR3 consists of 14 residues. Germline V lookup: CDR1 SGHTA, CDR2 FQGNSA. The V gene lost 5 bases and the J gene lost 0 bases, with 8 bases spanning the gap. The CDR3 DNA follows: TGTGCCAGCAGCCCAGATTATAGCAATCAGCCCCAGCATTTT. Residues: CASSPDYSNQPQHF.

The chain is built from TRBV5-1 and TRBJ2-5; 8 bases agree with TRBD1. CDR3 length equals 19 residues. The V gene's germline CDR1 is SGHRS and CDR2 YFSETQ. Trimming at V came to 0 bases and at J to 4 bases, leaving 17 bases not matched to a gene. The DNA for the CDR3 is TGCGCCAGCAGCTTGGGGGACAGGCGACTCGACAGGGGAGTAGAGACCCAGTACTTC. It translates to CASSLGDRRLDRGVETQYF.

The gene calls are TRBV27 and TRBJ2-2; 10 nucleotides match TRBD2. V gave up 7 bases and J gave up 5 bases; unmatched junction bases: 16. The germline gives CDR1 MNHEY, CDR2 SMNVEV (reference sequence). The CDR3 covers 18 residues. The CDR3 here is CASNTVPLSGRVTGELFF. CDR3 coding DNA: TGTGCCAGCAATACTGTCCCCTTAAGCGGGAGGGTTACCGGGGAGCTGTTTTTT.

The chain employs TRBV6-5 and TRBJ1-1, with unresolved D. The CDR3 runs 12 residues. V lost 2 bases to trimming and J lost 3 bases, with 4 bases between them. CDR1 MNHEY and CDR2 SVGAGI come from the germline V gene. The chain's CDR3 is CASSYADTEAFF. The CDR3 bases are TGTGCCAGCAGTTACGCGGACACTGAAGCTTTCTTT.

The rearrangement uses TRBV6-5 and TRBJ1-2, with 9 bases aligning to TRBD1. V lost 6 bases and J lost 3; bases outside the gene matches: 8. The germline CDR1 and CDR2 sequences are MNHEY and SVGAGI. This CDR3 region has 15 residues. The CDR3 DNA reads TGTGCCAGCAGCCCGGACAGGGGTCGGGACTATGGCTACACCTTC. This sequence encodes CASSPDRGRDYGYTF.

The CDR3, as DNA: TGTGCCAGTTCCGCCCAGGGGTTCTACGAGCAGTACTTC. This translates into CASSAQGFYEQYF. This chain connects TRBV11-3 to TRBJ2-7, with D possibly being TRBD1 (6 bases). Trimming stripped 9 bases from V and 3 bases from J, with 15 bases between. This CDR3 comprises 13 residues. Germline V lookup: CDR1 SGHNT, CDR2 YENEEA.

The table lists this clone with a count of one. This sequence joins TRBV7-9 and TRBJ2-7; possible D gene TRBD1, 5 bases. V dropped 1 base and J dropped 2 bases, with 9 bases sitting between them. Germline CDR1 reads SEHNR; CDR2 reads FQNEAQ (reference sequence). The CDR3 runs to 14 residues. The CDR3 region has the DNA TGTGCCAGCAGCTTAGTAGGGGCCGCCTACGAGCAGTACTTC. It specifies CASSLVGAAYEQYF.

The chain uses TRBV18 and TRBJ1-5; D may be TRBD1 (5 bases). This CDR3 has 14 residues. Between the trimmed V and J ends, which lost 2 bases and 7 bases, there was a span of 12 bases. The V gene's germline CDR1 is KGHSH and CDR2 LQKENI. CDR3 coding DNA: TGTGCCAGCTCACCAAACACGGGGGAACAGCCCCAGCATTTT. Protein: CASSPNTGEQPQHF.

This rearrangement joins TRBV9 to TRBJ2-7, with D uncertain. The CDR3 covers 14 residues. Trimming pared 0 bases from V and 2 bases from J, leaving 9 bases between. From germline, CDR1 is SGDLS and CDR2 YYNGEE. In DNA form, the CDR3 reads TGTGCCAGCAGCGTAGGCACTGTACCCTACGAGCAGTACTTC. Translation: CASSVGTVPYEQYF.